The 20 T cell receptor beta chains presented below share a single source sample, sequenced in a study of T-cell reconstitution after alpha-beta-depleted transplantation in children. Unique molecular identifiers were used in preparing the TCRbeta library. MiXCR was run by TCRdb on the PCR reads, yielding one entry per CDR3 protein. The sample consists of about 230,000 distinct CDR3 sequences, around 10% of them appearing once. Sequencing used PBMCs from the stem cell graft donor, obtained from the stem cell graft. These TCRs come from a human donor who donated a stem cell graft to a child with acute lymphoblastic leukemia.

The chain links TRBV5-1 to TRBJ2-3; a possible D gene is TRBD2 (5 bases). Germline V gene lookup returns CDR1 SGHRS and CDR2 YFSETQ. The CDR3 consists of 15 residues. V gave up 0 bases and J gave up 2 bases, with 10 bases separating them. In DNA form, the CDR3 reads TGCGCCAGCAGCTTGGTGAGGGTTAACACAGATACGCAGTATTTT. This sequence encodes CASSLVRVNTDTQYF. Complete variable domain (other parts from reference TRBV5-1 and TRBJ2-3): KAGVTQTPRYLIKTRGQQVTLSCSPISGHRSVSWYQQTPGQGLQFLFEYFSETQRNKGNFPGRFSGRQFSNSRSEMNVSTLELGDSALYLCASSLVRVNTDTQYFGPGTRLTVL.

This clonotype was detected ten times or more. The V call is TRBV10-3, the J call TRBJ2-2, with a possible D match to TRBD1 (6 bases). V lost 8 bases and J lost 7, with 14 bases in between. This CDR3 contains 13 residues. Germline V gene data show CDR1 as ENHRY and CDR2 as SYGVKD. DNA of the CDR3: TGTGCCATCGAGAGAGGGACAAACGGGGAGCTGTTTTTT. This sequence encodes CAIERGTNGELFF.

The CDR3 reads CASSLALRKSDEQFF. For the CDR3, the DNA is TGTGCCAGCAGCTTAGCGCTGCGGAAGTCTGATGAGCAGTTCTTC. This chain joins TRBV7-2 and TRBJ2-1; no firm D call. CDR3 length: 15 amino acids. V was cut by 0 bases and J by 8 bases, with 14 bases left in between. The germline V gene encodes CDR1 SGHTA and CDR2 FQGNSA.

This clonotype was seen a handful of times. This sequence joins TRBV4-3 and TRBJ1-2; D not resolved. The V end was cut by 0 bases, the J end by 4 bases, with 9 bases between. The germline V gene has CDR1 LGHNA and CDR2 YSLEER. The CDR3 spans 14 residues. CDR3 in amino acids: CASSQEGASYGYTF. The DNA for the CDR3 is TGCGCCAGCAGCCAAGAGGGAGCCAGCTATGGCTACACCTTC.

This clonotype was picked up a small number of times. The chain uses TRBV28 and TRBJ2-7; unclear D gene. The CDR3 consists of 12 residues. V shed 6 bases and J shed 7 bases, with 13 bases lying between them. Germline CDR1 reads MDHEN; CDR2 reads SYDVKM. The CDR3 coding sequence is TGTGCCAGCAGCTCCACCCGGCAGGAGCAGTACTTC. Protein: CASSSTRQEQYF.

The rearrangement joins TRBV3-1 to TRBJ2-1; 8 positions match TRBD1. Trimming at V came to 6 bases and at J to 6 bases, leaving 4 bases not matched to a gene. Germline V CDR1 and CDR2: LGHDT, YNNKEL (reference sequence). CDR3 length: 13 amino acids. The CDR3 DNA sequence: TGTGCCAGCAGAGGACAGGGCGGCAATGAGCAGTTCTTC. It translates to CASRGQGGNEQFF.

CDR3 in DNA: TGCGCCAGCAGCTCGCTACCGGGACTGGGAACCACCGGGGAGCTGTTTTTT. This sequence encodes CASSSLPGLGTTGELFF. This chain joins TRBV5-1 and TRBJ2-2; the D gene is possibly TRBD2 (6 bases). The CDR3 runs to 17 residues. V lost 3 bases, J lost 4 bases, and 19 bases lay in between. The germline CDR1 and CDR2 sequences are SGHRS and YFSETQ.

The V and J genes are TRBV27 and TRBJ2-7; D is perhaps TRBD1 or TRBD2 (5 bases each). This CDR3 is 14 amino acids long. Trimming cost V 5 bases and J 4 bases, with 15 bases left between them. Germline CDR1 is MNHEY and CDR2 is SMNVEV (reference sequence). The CDR3 spells CASSPPGRPYEQYF. The CDR3 nucleotides read TGTGCCAGCAGTCCGCCGGGACGCCCGTACGAGCAGTACTTC.

In this sample, this clonotype turned up a few times. The J gene is TRBJ1-1, the V gene TRBV10-1, with a tentative D call TRBD1 (5 bases). CDR3 size: 14 residues. Trimming removed 4 bases from V and 4 bases from J, with 13 bases in between. Per the germline V gene, CDR1 is WNHNN and CDR2 is SYGVQD (reference sequence). DNA for the CDR3: TGCGCCAGCAGTGTTGGGACGGGAATCACTGAAGCTTTCTTT. Its protein is CASSVGTGITEAFF.

This clonotype has a handful of counts. This sequence joins TRBV5-1 and TRBJ1-5; no reliable D call. The CDR3 runs 11 residues. In germline, CDR1 is SGHRS, CDR2 YFSETQ. The V end lost 4 bases, the J end lost 6 bases, and 5 bases lay between the germline ends. This CDR3 reads CASSNLQPQHF. Here the CDR3 DNA reads TGCGCCAGCAGCAACCTTCAGCCCCAGCATTTT.

This clonotype was counted at least ten times. The V gene is TRBV10-3, the J gene TRBJ2-7, with 10 bases that match TRBD1. CDR1 and CDR2 from the germline V gene are ENHRY and SYGVKD. This CDR3 spans 16 amino acids. With V trimmed by 9 bases and J by 1 base, 12 bases remained unmatched. CDR3 DNA: TGTGCCATATCGCCCAAACCGGGACAGGGGTCCTACGAGCAGTACTTC. Amino acids: CAISPKPGQGSYEQYF.

There are a few counts of this clonotype. CDR3 nucleotide sequence: TGCGCCAGCAGCTTGGGAACGGAGGATACGCAGTATTTT. This codes for CASSLGTEDTQYF. The chain is built from TRBV5-1 and TRBJ2-3; D is unclear. Germline CDR1 and CDR2: SGHRS and YFSETQ. The CDR3 runs to 13 residues. V shed 0 bases and J shed 6 bases, with 8 bases lying between them.

This clonotype was seen only a few times. V is TRBV6-2 or TRBV6-3 and J is TRBJ2-1, with D perhaps matching TRBD1 (7 bases). The CDR3 spans 16 residues. The germline V and J ends were trimmed by 5 bases and 3 bases, with 17 bases remaining between them. The germline V gene has CDR1 MNHEY and CDR2 SVGEGT. The CDR3 sequence is CASSHWRDRDYNEQFF. The CDR3 DNA is TGTGCCAGCAGTCATTGGCGGGACAGAGACTACAATGAGCAGTTCTTC.

This clonotype was seen more than once but under ten times. The chain has TRBV29-1 and TRBJ2-1; 7 bases are a match to TRBD1. The germline V gene encodes CDR1 SQVTM and CDR2 ANQGSEA. Germline trimming cut 3 bases from V and 1 base from J; bases unmatched to any gene: 6. This CDR3 has 15 amino acids. This CDR3 reads CSVDTTGASYNEQFF. The CDR3 region has the DNA TGCAGCGTTGACACCACAGGGGCGTCCTACAATGAGCAGTTCTTC.

A few counts support this clonotype. The V call is TRBV29-1, the J call TRBJ1-1; D is unclear. Deletions cut 7 bases from V and 2 bases from J, with 8 bases between. The CDR3 has 11 residues. CDR1 is SQVTM, CDR2 ANQGSEA, per germline. Written as DNA, the CDR3 is TGCAGCGCGACATTTAACACTGAAGCTTTCTTT. This sequence encodes CSATFNTEAFF.

This clonotype was seen a few times. The chain has TRBV11-2 and TRBJ2-7; the D call may be TRBD1 or TRBD2 (5 bases each). Germline assignment: CDR1 SGHAT and CDR2 FQNNGV. V was trimmed by 0 bases and J by 6 bases, leaving 15 bases between them. This CDR3 is built from 15 residues. CDR3: CASSLEAFGAFEQYF. In DNA form, the CDR3 reads TGTGCCAGCAGCTTAGAGGCGTTCGGGGCTTTCGAGCAGTACTTC.

In its sample, this clonotype was seen many times. The rearrangement links TRBV12-5 to TRBJ2-2, with no clear D. Trimming removed 5 bases from V and 8 bases from J, with 9 bases in between. CDR1 LGHNT and CDR2 FRNRAP come from the germline V gene. The CDR3 covers 12 residues. CDR3 coding DNA: TGTGCTAGTGGTACCTTGCCTGGGGAGCTGTTTTTT. This translates into CASGTLPGELFF.

This clonotype has a handful of counts. The chain links TRBV11-2 to TRBJ2-3; D remains ambiguous. V was shortened by 1 base and J by 4 bases, with 9 bases between the two germline ends. CDR3 size: 14 residues. The germline gives CDR1 SGHAT, CDR2 FQNNGV. The CDR3 nucleotides read TGTGCCAGCAGCTTAGTGCCAGGTCCAGATACGCAGTATTTT. Translating it yields CASSLVPGPDTQYF.

This clonotype has just a few counts. The rearrangement joins TRBV11-2 to TRBJ2-7; 9 bases are shared with TRBD1. Germline CDR1 is SGHAT and CDR2 is FQNNGV. The CDR3 is made up of 15 amino acids. The ends lost 5 bases at V and 2 bases at J; junction bases unmatched: 7. CDR3 DNA: TGTGCCAGCAGCGTACAGGGGGCTTTTGCCTACGAGCAGTACTTC. Residues: CASSVQGAFAYEQYF.

This chain uses TRBV25-1 with TRBJ2-2, with D tentatively TRBD1 (6 bases). The ends were cut back, 6 bases at V and 6 bases at J, with 11 bases in the middle. Germline V gene lookup returns CDR1 MGHDK and CDR2 SYGVNS. The CDR3 runs 13 residues. CDR3 nucleotide sequence: TGTGCCAGCAGGGGACACATCCCCGGGGAGCTGTTTTTT. Encoded protein: CASRGHIPGELFF.